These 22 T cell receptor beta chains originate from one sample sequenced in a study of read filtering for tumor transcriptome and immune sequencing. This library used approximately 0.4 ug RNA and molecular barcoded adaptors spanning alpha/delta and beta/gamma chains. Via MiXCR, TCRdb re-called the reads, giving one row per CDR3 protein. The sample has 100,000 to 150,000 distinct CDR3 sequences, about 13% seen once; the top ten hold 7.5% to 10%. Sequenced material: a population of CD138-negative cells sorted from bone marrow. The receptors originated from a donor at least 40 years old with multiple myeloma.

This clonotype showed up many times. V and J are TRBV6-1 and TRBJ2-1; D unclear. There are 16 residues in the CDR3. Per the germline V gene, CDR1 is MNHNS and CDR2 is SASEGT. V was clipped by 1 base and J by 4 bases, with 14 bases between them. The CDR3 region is CASSEDWAAAYNEQFF. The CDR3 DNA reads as TGTGCCAGCAGTGAAGATTGGGCAGCCGCTTACAATGAGCAGTTCTTC.

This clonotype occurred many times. CDR3 amino acids: CASSPRQILQTQYF. CDR3 bases: TGTGCCAGCAGTCCCAGACAGATCTTGCAGACCCAGTACTTC. V usage is TRBV6-5 and J usage is TRBJ2-5; D may be TRBD1 (5 bases). There are 14 residues in the CDR3. Trimming left V 5 bases short and J 6 bases short, with 16 bases between. Germline CDR1 reads MNHEY; CDR2 reads SVGAGI.

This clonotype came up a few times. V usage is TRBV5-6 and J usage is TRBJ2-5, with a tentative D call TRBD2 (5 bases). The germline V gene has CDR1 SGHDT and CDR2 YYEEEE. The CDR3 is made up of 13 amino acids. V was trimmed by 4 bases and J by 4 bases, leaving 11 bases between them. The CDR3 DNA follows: TGTGCCAGCAGCCTGAGGGCGGGAGAGACCCAGTACTTC. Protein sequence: CASSLRAGETQYF.

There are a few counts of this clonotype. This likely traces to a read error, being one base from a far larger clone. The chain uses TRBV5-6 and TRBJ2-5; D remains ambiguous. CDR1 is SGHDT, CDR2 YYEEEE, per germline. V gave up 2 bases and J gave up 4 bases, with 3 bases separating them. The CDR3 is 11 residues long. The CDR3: CASSFRETQYF. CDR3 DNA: TGTGCCAGCAGCTTCAGAGAGACCCAGTACTTC.

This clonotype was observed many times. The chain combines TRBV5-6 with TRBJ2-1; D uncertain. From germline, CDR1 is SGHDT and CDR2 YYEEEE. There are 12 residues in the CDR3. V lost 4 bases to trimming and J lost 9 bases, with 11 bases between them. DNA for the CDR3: TGTGCCAGCAGCCAGAAATGGGGTGAGCAGTTCTTC. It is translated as CASSQKWGEQFF.

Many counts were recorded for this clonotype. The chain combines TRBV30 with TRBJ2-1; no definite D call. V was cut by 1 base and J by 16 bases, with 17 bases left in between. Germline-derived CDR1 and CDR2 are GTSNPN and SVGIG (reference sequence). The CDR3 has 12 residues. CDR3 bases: TGTGCCTGGAGTGAACACACTTTCTACTTCTTCTTC. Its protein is CAWSEHTFYFFF.

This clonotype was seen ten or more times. The CDR3 DNA reads as TGCAGCGTACGTCCGACAGGGTGGGAGGAAAAACTGTTTTTT. This sequence encodes CSVRPTGWEEKLFF. The V call is TRBV29-1, the J call TRBJ1-4; 7 positions match TRBD1. Trimming took 6 bases from V and 8 from J; bases not matched to a gene: 12. CDR3 length equals 14 residues. Germline CDR1 SQVTM, CDR2 ANQGSEA.

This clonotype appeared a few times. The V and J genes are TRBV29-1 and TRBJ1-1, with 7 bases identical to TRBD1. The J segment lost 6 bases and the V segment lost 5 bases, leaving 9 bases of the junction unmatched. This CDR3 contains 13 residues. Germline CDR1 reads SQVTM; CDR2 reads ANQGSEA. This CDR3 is CSVSGTDEAEAFF. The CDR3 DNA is TGCAGCGTTTCCGGGACAGACGAAGCTGAAGCTTTCTTT.

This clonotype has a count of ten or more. CDR3 amino acids: CAISAGQGGKETQYF. In DNA form, the CDR3 reads TGTGCCATCAGTGCGGGACAGGGAGGAAAAGAGACCCAGTACTTC. The rearrangement links TRBV10-3 to TRBJ2-5; 9 nucleotides line up with TRBD1. CDR1 ENHRY and CDR2 SYGVKD come from the germline V gene. V shed 4 bases and J 3 bases; nucleotides not matched to a gene: 6. The CDR3 is 15 amino acids.

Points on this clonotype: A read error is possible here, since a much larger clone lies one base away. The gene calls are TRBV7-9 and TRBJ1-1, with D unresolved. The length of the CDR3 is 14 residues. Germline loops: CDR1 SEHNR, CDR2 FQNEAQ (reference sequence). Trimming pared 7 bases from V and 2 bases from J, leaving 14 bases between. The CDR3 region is CASNPPWNNTEAFF. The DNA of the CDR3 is TGTGCCAGCAACCCGCCGTGGAACAACACTGAAGCTTTCTTT.

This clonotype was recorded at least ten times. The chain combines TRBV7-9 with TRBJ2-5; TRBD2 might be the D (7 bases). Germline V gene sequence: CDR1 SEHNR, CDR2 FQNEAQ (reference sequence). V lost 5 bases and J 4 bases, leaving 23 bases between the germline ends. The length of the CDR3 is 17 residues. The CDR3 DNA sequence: TGTGCCAGCAGCCCGCCCGGGGGGACAATCCGGGGAGAGACCCAGTACTTC. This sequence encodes CASSPPGGTIRGETQYF.

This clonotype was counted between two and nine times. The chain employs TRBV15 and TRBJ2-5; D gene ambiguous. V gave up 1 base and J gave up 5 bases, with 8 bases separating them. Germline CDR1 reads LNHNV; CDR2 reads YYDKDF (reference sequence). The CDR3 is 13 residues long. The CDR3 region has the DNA TGTGCCACCAGCAGAGTTCCAGAGGAGACCCAGTACTTC. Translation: CATSRVPEETQYF. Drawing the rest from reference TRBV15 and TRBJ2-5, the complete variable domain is DAMVIQNPRYQVTQFGKPVTLSCSQTLNHNVMYWYQQKSSQAPKLLFHYYDKDFNNEADTPDNFQSRRPNTSFCFLDIRSPGLGDTAMYLCATSRVPEETQYFGPGTRLLVL.

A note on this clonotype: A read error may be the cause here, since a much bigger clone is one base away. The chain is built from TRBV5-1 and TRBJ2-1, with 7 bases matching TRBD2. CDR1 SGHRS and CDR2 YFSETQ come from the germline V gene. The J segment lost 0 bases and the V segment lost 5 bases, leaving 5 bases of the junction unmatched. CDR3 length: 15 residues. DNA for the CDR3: TGCGCCAGCAGACTAGCGCCGAGCTCCTACAATGAGCAGTTCTTC. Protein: CASRLAPSSYNEQFF. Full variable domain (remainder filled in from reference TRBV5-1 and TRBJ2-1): KAGVTQTPRYLIKTRGQQVTLSCSPISGHRSVSWYQQTPGQGLQFLFEYFSETQRNKGNFPGRFSGRQFSNSRSEMNVSTLELGDSALYLCASRLAPSSYNEQFFGPGTRLTVL.

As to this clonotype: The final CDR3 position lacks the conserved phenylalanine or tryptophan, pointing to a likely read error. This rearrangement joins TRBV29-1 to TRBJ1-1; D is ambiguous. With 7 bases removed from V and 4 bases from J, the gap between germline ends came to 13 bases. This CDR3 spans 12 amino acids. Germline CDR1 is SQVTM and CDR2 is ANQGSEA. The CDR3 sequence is CSGLTESTEAFL. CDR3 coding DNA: TGCAGCGGTCTCACAGAGAGCACTGAAGCTTTCCTT.

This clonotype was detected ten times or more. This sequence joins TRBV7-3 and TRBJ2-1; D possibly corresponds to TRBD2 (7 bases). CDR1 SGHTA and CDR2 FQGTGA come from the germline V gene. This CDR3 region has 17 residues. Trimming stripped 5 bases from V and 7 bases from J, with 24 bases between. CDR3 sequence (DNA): TGTGCCAGCAGCCAAGGTGGGGGCGGGAGTTGGGCGAATGAGCAGTTCTTC. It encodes CASSQGGGGSWANEQFF.

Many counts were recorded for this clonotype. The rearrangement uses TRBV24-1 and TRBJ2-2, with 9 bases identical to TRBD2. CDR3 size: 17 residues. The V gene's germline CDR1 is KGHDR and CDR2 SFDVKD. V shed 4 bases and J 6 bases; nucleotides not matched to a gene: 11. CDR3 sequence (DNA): TGTGCCACCAGTGACACCCAAGCGGGAGGCACGTCCGGGGAGCTGTTTTTT. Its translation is CATSDTQAGGTSGELFF.

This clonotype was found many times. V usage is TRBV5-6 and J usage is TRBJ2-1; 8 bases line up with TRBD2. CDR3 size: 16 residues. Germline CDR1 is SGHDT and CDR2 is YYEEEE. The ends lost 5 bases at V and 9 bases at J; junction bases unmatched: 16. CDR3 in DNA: TGTGCCAGCAGGTCGTTCAGAGCGGGAGATGGGGGTGAGCAGTTCTTC. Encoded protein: CASRSFRAGDGGEQFF.

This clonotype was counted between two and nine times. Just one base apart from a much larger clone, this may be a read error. CDR3 nucleotide sequence: TGCAGCGTCGGGACAGCGGATCACTACGAGCAGTACTTC. It yields the protein CSVGTADHYEQYF. The V call is TRBV29-1, the J call TRBJ2-7; 7 bases fit TRBD1. Looked up from germline, CDR1 is SQVTM and CDR2 is ANQGSEA. This CDR3 comprises 13 residues. V was pared by 6 bases and J by 3 bases, with 8 bases of the junction left unmatched.

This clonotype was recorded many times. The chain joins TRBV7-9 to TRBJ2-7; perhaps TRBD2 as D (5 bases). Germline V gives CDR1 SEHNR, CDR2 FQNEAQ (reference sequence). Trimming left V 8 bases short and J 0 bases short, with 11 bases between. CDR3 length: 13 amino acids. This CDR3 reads CASQAGDSYEQYF. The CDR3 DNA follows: TGTGCCAGCCAGGCGGGCGACTCCTACGAGCAGTACTTC.

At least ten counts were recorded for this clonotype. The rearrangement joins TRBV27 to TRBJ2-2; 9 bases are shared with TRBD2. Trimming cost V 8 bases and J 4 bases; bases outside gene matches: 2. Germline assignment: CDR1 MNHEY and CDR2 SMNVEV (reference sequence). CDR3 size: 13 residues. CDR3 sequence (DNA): TGTGCCAGCGGACTAGCGCCCACCGGGGAGCTGTTTTTT. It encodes CASGLAPTGELFF.

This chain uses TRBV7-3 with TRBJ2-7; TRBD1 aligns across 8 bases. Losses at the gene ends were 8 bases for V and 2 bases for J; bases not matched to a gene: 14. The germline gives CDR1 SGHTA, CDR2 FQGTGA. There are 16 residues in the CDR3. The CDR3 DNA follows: TGTGCCAGCTCTCAGGGCCCCGGGACAGGTCCCTACGAGCAGTACTTC. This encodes CASSQGPGTGPYEQYF.

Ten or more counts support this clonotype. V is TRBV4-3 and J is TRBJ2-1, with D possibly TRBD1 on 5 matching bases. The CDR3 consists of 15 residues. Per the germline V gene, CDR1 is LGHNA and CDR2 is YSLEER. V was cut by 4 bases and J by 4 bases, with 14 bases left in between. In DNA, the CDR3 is TGCGCCAGCAGCCTACAAGGACAAACTTACAATGAGCAGTTCTTC. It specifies CASSLQGQTYNEQFF.